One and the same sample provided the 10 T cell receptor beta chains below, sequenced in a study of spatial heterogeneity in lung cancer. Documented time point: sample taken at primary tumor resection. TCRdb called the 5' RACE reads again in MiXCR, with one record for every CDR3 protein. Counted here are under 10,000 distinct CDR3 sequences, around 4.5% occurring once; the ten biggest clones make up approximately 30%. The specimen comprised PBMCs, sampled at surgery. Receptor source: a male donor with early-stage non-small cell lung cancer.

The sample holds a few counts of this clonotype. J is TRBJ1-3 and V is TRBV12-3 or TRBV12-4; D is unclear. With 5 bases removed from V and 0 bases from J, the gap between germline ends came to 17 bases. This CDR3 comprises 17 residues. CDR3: CASSPHAPGASGNTIYF. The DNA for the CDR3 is TGTGCCAGCAGTCCCCATGCCCCTGGAGCCTCTGGAAACACCATATATTTT.

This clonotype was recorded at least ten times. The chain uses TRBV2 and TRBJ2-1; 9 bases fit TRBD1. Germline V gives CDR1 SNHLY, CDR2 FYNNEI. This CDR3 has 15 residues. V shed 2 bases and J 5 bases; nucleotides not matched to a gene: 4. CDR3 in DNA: TGTGCCAGCAGTGAACCGGGACAGGGACACAATGAGCAGTTCTTC. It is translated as CASSEPGQGHNEQFF.

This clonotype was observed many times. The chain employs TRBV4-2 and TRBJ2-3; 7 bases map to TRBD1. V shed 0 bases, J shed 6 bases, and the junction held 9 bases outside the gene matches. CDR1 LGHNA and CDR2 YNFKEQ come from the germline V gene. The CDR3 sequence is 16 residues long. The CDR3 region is CASSQDSKGGPDTQYF. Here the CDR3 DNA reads TGTGCCAGCAGCCAAGATAGTAAAGGGGGCCCGGATACGCAGTATTTT.

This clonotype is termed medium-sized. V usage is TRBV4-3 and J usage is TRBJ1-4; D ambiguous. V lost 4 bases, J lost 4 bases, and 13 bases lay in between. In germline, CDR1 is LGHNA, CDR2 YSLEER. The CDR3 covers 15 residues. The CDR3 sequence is CASSRVNGINEKLFF. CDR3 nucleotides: TGCGCCAGCAGCCGGGTGAACGGGATTAATGAAAAACTGTTTTTT.

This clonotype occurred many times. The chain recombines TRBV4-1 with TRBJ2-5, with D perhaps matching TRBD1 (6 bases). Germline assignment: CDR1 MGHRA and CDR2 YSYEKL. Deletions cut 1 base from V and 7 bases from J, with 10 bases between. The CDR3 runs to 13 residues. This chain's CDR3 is CASSQGGPGTQYF. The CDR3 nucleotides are TGCGCCAGCAGCCAAGGGGGGCCGGGGACCCAGTACTTC.

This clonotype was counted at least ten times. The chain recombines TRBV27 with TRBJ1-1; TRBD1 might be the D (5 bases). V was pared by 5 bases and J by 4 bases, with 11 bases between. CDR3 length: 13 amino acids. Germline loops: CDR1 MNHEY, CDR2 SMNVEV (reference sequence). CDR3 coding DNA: TGTGCCAGCAGTCTGCAGGGAGGCACTGAAGCTTTCTTT. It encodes CASSLQGGTEAFF.

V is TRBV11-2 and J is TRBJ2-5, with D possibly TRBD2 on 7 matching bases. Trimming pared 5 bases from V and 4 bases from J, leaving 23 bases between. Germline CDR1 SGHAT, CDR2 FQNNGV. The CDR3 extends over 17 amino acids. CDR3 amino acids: CASSQPWGGPTGETQYF. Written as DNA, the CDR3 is TGTGCCAGCAGCCAGCCTTGGGGGGGGCCTACCGGAGAGACCCAGTACTTC.

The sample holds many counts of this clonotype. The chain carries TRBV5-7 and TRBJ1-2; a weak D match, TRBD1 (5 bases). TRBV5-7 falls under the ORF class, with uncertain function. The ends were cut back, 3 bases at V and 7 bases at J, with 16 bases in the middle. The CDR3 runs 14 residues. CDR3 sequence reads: CASSSAEGWSGYTF. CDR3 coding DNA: TGTGCCAGCAGCTCCGCGGAGGGGTGGTCTGGCTACACCTTC.

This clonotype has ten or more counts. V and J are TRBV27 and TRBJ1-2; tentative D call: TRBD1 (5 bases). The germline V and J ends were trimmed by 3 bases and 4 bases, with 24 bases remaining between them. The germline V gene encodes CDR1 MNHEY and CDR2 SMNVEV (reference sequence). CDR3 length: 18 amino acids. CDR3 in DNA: TGTGCCAGCAGTTTTCGAACCGCAACGTCGGGACTCCTCTATGGCTACACCTTC. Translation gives CASSFRTATSGLLYGYTF.

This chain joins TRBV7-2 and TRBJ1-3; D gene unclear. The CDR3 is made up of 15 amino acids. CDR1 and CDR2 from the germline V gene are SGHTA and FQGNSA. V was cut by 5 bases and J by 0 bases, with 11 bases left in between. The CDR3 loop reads CASSRSRSSGNTIYF. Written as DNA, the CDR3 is TGTGCCAGCAGCCGCTCCCGGAGCTCTGGAAACACCATATATTTT.